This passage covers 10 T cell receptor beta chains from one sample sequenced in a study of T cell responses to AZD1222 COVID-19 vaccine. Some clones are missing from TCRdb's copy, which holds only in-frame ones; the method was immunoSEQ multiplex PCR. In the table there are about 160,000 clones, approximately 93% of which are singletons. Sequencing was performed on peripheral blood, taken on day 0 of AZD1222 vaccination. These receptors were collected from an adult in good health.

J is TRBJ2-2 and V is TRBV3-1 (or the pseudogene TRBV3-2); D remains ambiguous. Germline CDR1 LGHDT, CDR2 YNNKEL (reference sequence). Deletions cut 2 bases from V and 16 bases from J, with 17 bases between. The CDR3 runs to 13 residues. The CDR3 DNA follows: TGTGCCAGCAGCCAAAGCCGGGCCGAATTACAGTTTTTT. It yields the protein CASSQSRAELQFF.

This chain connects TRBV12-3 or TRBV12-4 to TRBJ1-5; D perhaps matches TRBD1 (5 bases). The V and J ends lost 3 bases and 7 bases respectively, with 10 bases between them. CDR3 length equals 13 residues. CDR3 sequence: CASSFGGGQPQHF. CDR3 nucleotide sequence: TGTGCCAGCAGTTTTGGGGGGGGGCAGCCCCAGCATTTT.

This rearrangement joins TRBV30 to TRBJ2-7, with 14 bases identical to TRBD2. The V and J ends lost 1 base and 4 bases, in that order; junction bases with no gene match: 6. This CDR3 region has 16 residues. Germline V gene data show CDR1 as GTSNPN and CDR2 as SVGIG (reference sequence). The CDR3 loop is CAWSGGLAGATYEQYF. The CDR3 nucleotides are TGTGCCTGGAGTGGGGGACTAGCGGGGGCAACGTACGAGCAGTACTTC. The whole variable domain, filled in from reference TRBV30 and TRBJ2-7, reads SQTIHQWPATLVQPVGSPLSLECTVEGTSNPNLYWYRQAAGRGLQLLFYSVGIGQISSEVPQNLSASRPQDRQFILSSKKLLLSDSGFYLCAWSGGLAGATYEQYFGPGTRLTVT.

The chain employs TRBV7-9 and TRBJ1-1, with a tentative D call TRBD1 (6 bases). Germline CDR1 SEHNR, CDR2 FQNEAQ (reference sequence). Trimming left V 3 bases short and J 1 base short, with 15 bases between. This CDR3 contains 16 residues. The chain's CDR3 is CASSFQGLRENTEAFF. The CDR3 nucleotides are TGTGCCAGCAGCTTCCAGGGGCTACGAGAGAACACTGAAGCTTTCTTT.

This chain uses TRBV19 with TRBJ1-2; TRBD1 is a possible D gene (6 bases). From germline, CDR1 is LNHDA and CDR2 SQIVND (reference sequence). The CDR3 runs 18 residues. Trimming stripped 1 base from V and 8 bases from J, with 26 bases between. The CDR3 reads CASSIGGGLPGFPTGYTF. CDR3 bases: TGTGCCAGTAGTATAGGGGGGGGCCTCCCCGGTTTCCCCACGGGCTACACCTTC.

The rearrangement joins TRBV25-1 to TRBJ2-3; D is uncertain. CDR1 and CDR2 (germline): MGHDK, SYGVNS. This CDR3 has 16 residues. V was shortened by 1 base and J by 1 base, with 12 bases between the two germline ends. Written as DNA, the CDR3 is TGTGCCAGCAGTGAATTTTTGCGAAAGGGCACAGATACGCAGTATTTT. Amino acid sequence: CASSEFLRKGTDTQYF.

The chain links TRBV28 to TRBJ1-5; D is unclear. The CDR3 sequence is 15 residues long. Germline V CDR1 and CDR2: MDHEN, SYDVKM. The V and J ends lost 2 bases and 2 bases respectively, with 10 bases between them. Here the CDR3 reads CASSLIDGGNQPQHF. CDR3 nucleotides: TGTGCCAGCAGTTTAATCGATGGCGGCAATCAGCCCCAGCATTTT.

The CDR3, as DNA: TGTGCCAGCAGTGCCGGGAGGAGTCCCTCCTACAATGAGCAGTTCTTC. Translation gives CASSAGRSPSYNEQFF. The rearrangement links TRBV6-1 to TRBJ2-1, with 7 bases matching TRBD2. Looked up from germline, CDR1 is MNHNS and CDR2 is SASEGT. CDR3 length equals 16 residues. V was clipped by 4 bases and J by 0 bases; unmatched bases: 6.

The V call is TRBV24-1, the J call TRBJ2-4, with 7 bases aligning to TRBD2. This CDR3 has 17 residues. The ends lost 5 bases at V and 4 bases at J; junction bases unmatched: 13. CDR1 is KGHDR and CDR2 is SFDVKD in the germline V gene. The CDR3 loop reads CATSVLAGDSRKNIQYF. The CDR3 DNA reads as TGTGCCACCAGTGTCCTGGCGGGGGATAGTAGGAAAAACATTCAGTACTTC.

CDR3 residues: CASRRTGAPRQETQYF. The DNA for the CDR3 is TGTGCCAGCAGAAGGACAGGAGCCCCTCGTCAAGAGACCCAGTACTTC. The chain joins TRBV6-6 to TRBJ2-5, with TRBD1 matching 7 bases. The CDR3 contains 16 residues. The ends lost 6 bases at V and 2 bases at J; junction bases unmatched: 12. Germline loops: CDR1 MNHNY, CDR2 SVGAGI (reference sequence).